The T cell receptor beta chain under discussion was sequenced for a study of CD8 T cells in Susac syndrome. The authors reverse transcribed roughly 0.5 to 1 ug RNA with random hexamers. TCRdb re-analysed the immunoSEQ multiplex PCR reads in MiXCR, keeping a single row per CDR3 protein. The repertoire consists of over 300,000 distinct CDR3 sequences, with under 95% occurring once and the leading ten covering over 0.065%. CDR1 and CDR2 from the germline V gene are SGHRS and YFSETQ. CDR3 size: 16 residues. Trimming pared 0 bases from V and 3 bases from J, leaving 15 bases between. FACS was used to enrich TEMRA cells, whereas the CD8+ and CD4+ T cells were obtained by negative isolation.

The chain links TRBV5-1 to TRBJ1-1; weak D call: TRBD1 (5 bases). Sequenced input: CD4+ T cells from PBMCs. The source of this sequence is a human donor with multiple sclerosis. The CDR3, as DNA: TGCGCCAGCAGCTTGGGGTCTGACAGATCCTACACTGAAGCTTTCTTT. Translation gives CASSLGSDRSYTEAFF. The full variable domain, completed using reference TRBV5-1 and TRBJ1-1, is KAGVTQTPRYLIKTRGQQVTLSCSPISGHRSVSWYQQTPGQGLQFLFEYFSETQRNKGNFPGRFSGRQFSNSRSEMNVSTLELGDSALYLCASSLGSDRSYTEAFFGQGTRLTVV.